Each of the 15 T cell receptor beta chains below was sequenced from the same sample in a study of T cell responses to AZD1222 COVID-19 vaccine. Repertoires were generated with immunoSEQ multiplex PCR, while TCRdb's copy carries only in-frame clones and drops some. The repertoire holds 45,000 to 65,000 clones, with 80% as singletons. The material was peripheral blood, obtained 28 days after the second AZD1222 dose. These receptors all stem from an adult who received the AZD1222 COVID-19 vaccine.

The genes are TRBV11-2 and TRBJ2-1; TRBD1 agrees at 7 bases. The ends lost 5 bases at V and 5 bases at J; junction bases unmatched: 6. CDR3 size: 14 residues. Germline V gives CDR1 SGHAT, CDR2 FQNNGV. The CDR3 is CASSQQGKHNEQFF. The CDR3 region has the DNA TGTGCCAGCAGCCAACAGGGGAAGCACAATGAGCAGTTCTTC.

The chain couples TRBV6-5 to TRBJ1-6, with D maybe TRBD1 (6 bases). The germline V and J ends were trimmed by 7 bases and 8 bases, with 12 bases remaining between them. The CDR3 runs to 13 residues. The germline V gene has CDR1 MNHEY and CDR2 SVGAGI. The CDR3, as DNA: TGTGCCAGCAACGGGGAGGGGGATTCACCCCTCCACTTT. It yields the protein CASNGEGDSPLHF.

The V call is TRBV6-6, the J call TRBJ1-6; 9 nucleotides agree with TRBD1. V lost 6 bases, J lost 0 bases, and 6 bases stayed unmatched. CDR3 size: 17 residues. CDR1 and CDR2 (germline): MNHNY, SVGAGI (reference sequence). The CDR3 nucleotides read TGTGCCAGCAGCCGACAGGGGGTGAGCTCCTATAATTCACCCCTCCACTTT. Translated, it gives CASSRQGVSSYNSPLHF.

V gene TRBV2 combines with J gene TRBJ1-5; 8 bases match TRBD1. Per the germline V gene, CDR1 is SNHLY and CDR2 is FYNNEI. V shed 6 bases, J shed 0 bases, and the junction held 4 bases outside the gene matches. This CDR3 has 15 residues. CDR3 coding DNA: TGTGCCAGCAGGCTACAGGGGGTTAGCAATCAGCCCCAGCATTTT. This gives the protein CASRLQGVSNQPQHF.

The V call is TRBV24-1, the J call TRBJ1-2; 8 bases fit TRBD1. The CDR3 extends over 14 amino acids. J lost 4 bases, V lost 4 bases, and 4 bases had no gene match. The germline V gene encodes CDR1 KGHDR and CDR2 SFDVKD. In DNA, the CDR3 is TGTGCCACCAGTGAACCCGGACAGGGCTATGGCTACACCTTC. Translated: CATSEPGQGYGYTF.

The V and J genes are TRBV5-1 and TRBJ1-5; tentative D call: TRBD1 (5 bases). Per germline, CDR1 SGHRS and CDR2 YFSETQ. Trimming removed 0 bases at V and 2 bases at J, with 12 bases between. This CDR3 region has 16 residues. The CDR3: CASSLDPGGGNQPQHF. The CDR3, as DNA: TGCGCCAGCAGCTTGGACCCGGGGGGGGGCAATCAGCCCCAGCATTTT.

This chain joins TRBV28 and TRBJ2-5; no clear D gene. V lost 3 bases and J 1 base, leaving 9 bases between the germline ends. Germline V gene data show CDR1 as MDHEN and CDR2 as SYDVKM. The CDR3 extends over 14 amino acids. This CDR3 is CASSLVQPQETQYF. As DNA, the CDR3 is TGTGCCAGCAGTTTGGTGCAGCCCCAAGAGACCCAGTACTTC. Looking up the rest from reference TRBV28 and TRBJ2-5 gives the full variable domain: DVKVTQSSRYLVKRTGEKVFLECVQDMDHENMFWYRQDPGLGLRLIYFSYDVKMKEKGDIPEGYSVSREKKERFSLILESASTNQTSMYLCASSLVQPQETQYFGPGTRLLVL.

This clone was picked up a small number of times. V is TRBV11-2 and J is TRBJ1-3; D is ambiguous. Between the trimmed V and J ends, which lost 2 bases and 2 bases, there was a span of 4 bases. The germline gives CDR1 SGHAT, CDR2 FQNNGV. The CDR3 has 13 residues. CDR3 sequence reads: CASSLLAGNTIYF. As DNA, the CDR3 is TGTGCCAGCAGCTTACTGGCTGGAAACACCATATATTTT.

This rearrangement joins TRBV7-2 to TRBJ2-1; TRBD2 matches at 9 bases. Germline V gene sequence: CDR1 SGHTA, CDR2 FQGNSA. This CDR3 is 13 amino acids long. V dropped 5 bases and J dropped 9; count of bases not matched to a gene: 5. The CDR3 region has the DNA TGTGCCAGCAGCCTCGCGGGAGGGCCTGAGCAGTTCTTC. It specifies CASSLAGGPEQFF.

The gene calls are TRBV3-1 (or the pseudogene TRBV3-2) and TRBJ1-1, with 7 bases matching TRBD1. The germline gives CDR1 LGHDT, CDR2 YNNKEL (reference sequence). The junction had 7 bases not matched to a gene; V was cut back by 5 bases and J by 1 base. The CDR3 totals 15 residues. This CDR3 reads CASSTKGQPNTEAFF. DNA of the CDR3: TGTGCCAGCAGCACGAAGGGACAGCCGAACACTGAAGCTTTCTTT.

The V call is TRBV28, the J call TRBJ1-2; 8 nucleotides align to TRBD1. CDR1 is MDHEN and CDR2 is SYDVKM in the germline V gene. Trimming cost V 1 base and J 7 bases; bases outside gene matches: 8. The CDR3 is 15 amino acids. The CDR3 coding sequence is TGTGCCAGCAGTTTATTGGCAGGGGGCATCTTTGGCTACACCTTC. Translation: CASSLLAGGIFGYTF.

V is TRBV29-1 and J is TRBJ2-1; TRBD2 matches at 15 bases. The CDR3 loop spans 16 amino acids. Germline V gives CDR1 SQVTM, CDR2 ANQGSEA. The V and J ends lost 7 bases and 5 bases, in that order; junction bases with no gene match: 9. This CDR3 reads CSGSLGLAGGDNEQFF. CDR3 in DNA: TGCAGCGGTTCCCTGGGACTAGCGGGGGGAGACAATGAGCAGTTCTTC.

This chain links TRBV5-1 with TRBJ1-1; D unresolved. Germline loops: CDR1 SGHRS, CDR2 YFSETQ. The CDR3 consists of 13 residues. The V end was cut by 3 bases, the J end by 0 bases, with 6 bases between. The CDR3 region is CASSSYLNTEAFF. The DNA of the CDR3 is TGCGCCAGCAGCTCGTACTTGAACACTGAAGCTTTCTTT.

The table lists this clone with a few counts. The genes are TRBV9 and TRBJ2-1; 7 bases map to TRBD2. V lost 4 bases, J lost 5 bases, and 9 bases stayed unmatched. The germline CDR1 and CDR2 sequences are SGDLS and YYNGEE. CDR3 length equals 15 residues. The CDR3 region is CASSIPWGLHNEQFF. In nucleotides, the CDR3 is TGTGCCAGCAGCATCCCTTGGGGACTACACAATGAGCAGTTCTTC. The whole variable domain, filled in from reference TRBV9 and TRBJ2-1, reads DSGVTQTPKHLITATGQRVTLRCSPRSGDLSVYWYQQSLDQGLQFLIQYYNGEERAKGNILERFSAQQFPDLHSELNLSSLELGDSALYFCASSIPWGLHNEQFFGPGTRLTVL.

For the CDR3, the DNA is TGTGCCACCAGCAGGGGAGGGACAGCCGCGGTGGAAGCTTTCTTT. Translated: CATSRGGTAAVEAFF. The gene calls are TRBV15 and TRBJ1-1, with 7 bases fitting TRBD1. This CDR3 region has 15 residues. V lost 3 bases and J lost 8; bases outside the gene matches: 12. Germline CDR1 is LNHNV and CDR2 is YYDKDF (reference sequence).